This T cell receptor beta chain came from a study of CD8 T cells in ankylosing spondylitis. V lost 6 bases, J lost 2 bases, and 10 bases lay in between. This CDR3 region has 12 residues. Germline V gene data show CDR1 as DFQATT and CDR2 as SNEGSKA (reference sequence). Broader study findings: Earlier literature documents some of the motif variants in reactive arthritis synovial fluid and blood. Typical of ankylosing spondylitis blood, it appeared, was a TCR beta motif of fewer than 10 highly homologous variants.

This clonotype was seen only a few times. Its antigen is currently unknown. TCRdb analysed the 5' RACE reads with MiXCR anew, one entry per CDR3 protein. Altogether about 540,000 distinct CDR3 sequences are present, roughly an eighth being singletons, with the ten largest covering 6.8%. The rearrangement uses TRBV20-1 and TRBJ2-5; tentative D call: TRBD2 (5 bases). The TCR sequence derives from a male donor with ankylosing spondylitis. Sequenced: blood, either unsorted or a sorted T cell fraction (not recorded which). CDR3 in DNA: TGCAGTGCCCAGGACTTTCAAGAGACCCAGTACTTC. Its translation is CSAQDFQETQYF.